This TCR beta chain was retrieved from a study of blood T cell repertoires in COVID-19. Background on the study: The origin of the acute and convalescent COVID-19 samples was the United States, Italy and Spain. PBMCs, B-cell-depleted T cells, or T cells were the source of the cDNA or gDNA that made up the material.

Trimming took off 4 bases at V and 5 bases at J, with 15 bases between the two ends. In germline, CDR1 is SNHLY, CDR2 FYNNEI. The CDR3 sequence is 15 residues long. Original data processing: Amplification of reference gene primers was used by the study to estimate nucleated cell counts. The method was immunoSEQ multiplex PCR; TCRdb's version includes in-frame clones alone and lacks a portion of them. V, J and clone size are those of that table, while D and trimming were read from the DNA. The table lists tens of thousands of clones, roughly four fifths of them singletons. The chain employs TRBV2 and TRBJ2-4, with a weak D call TRBD2 (6 bases). The sequence was collected from a woman older than 75 with acute or convalescent COVID-19. Sequencing was performed on peripheral blood. The DNA for the CDR3 is TGTGCCAGCAGTGTGGACGGGAGAAGGGAAAACATTCAGTACTTC. Translating it yields CASSVDGRRENIQYF.